A selection of T cell receptor beta chains follows, all from one sample in a study of cytomegalovirus exposure and HLA in healthy donors. This table comes from immunoSEQ multiplex PCR, and its TCRdb copy is limited to in-frame clones, with some not included. Among 200,000 to 250,000 clones listed, 80% to 90% were seen once. Specimen: PBMCs. Receptors originate from a girl aged 2 to 9 in good health and CMV-seronegative. Each CDR3 is given without its conserved first and last residue. Each record gives: J gene, V gene, CDR3 protein.

TRBJ2-7 TRBV21-1 ASSKLGTFYEQY
TRBJ2-1 TRBV15 ATSRDRSADTGGNEQF
TRBJ2-3 TRBV25-1 ASSVRGAATDTQY
TRBJ2-5 TRBV5-4 ASSLPSEETQY
TRBJ2-7 TRBV6-5 ASSLGQIPYEQY
TRBJ2-7 TRBV10-1 ASSREKYEQY
TRBJ1-2 TRBV12-5 ASGTGGADYGYT
TRBJ1-2 TRBV11-1 ASSFNREASAGYT
TRBJ2-4 TRBV18 ASSLLDRGIAKNIQY
TRBJ1-5 TRBV27 ASSLFGRGGNQPQH
TRBJ2-7 TRBV5-4 ASSYRSSYEQY
TRBJ1-2 TRBV7-9 SSSPLGQTYGYT
TRBJ2-1 TRBV7-7 ASSQTPSNEQF
TRBJ1-2 TRBV6-6 ASNRGSGGYT
TRBJ1-1 TRBV30 AWSPQGRAF